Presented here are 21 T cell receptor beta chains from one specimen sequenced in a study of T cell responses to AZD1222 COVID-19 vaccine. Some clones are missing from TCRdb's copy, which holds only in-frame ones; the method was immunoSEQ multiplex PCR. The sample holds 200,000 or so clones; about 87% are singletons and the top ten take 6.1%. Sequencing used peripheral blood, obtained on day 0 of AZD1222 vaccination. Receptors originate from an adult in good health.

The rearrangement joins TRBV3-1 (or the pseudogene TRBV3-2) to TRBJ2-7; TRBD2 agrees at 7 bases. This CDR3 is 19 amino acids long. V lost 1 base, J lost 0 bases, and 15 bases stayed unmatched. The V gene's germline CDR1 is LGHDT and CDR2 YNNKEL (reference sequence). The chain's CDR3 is CASSQGWGGIATVSYEQYF. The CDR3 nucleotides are TGTGCCAGCAGCCAAGGATGGGGGGGGATCGCGACAGTCTCCTACGAGCAGTACTTC.

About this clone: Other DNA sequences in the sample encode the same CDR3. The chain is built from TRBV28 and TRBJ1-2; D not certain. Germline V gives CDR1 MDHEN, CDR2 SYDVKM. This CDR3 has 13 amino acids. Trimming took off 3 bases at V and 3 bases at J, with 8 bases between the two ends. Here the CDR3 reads CASSLLTDYGYTF. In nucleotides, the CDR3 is TGTGCCAGCAGTTTGTTGACGGACTATGGCTACACCTTC.

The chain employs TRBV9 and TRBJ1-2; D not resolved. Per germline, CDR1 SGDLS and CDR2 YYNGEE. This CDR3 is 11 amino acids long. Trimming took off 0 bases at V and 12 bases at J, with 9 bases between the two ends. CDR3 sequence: CASSVARSHTF. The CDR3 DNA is TGTGCCAGCAGCGTAGCCCGTAGCCACACCTTC.

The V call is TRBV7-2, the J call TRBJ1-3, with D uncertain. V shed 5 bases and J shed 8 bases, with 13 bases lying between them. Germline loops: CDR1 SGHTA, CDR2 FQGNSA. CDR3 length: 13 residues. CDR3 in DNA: TGTGCCAGCAGCCCCCACACCCGAGACACCATATATTTT. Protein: CASSPHTRDTIYF.

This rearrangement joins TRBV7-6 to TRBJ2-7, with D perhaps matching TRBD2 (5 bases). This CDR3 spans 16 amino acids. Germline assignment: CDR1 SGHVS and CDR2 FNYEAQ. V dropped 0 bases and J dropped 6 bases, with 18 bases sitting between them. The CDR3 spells CASSLAQPRAGSEQYF. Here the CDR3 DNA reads TGTGCCAGCAGCTTAGCTCAGCCTAGGGCGGGCTCCGAGCAGTACTTC.

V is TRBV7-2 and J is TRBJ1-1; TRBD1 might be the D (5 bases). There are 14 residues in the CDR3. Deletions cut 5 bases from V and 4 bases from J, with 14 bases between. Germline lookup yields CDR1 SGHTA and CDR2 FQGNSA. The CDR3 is CASSPRGMSTEAFF. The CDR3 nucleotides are TGTGCCAGCAGCCCACGGGGCATGAGCACTGAAGCTTTCTTT. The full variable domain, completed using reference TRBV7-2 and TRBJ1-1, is GAGVSQSPSNKVTEKGKDVELRCDPISGHTALYWYRQSLGQGLEFLIYFQGNSAPDKSGLPSDRFSAERTGGSVSTLTIQRTQQEDSAVYLCASSPRGMSTEAFFGQGTRLTVV.

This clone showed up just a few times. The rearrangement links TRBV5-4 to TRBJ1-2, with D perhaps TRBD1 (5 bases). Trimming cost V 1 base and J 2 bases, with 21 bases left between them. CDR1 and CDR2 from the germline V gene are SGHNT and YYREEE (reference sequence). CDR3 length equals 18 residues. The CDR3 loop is CASSLFRGSGGRNYGYTF. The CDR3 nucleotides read TGTGCCAGCAGCTTGTTTAGGGGTTCGGGTGGGCGGAACTATGGCTACACCTTC.

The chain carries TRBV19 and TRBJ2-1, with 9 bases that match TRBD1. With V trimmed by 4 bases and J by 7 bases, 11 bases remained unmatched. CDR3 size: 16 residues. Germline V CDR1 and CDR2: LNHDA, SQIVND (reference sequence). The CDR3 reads CASSRGGQGVGNEQFF. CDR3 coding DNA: TGTGCCAGTAGTAGGGGGGGACAGGGAGTCGGGAATGAGCAGTTCTTC.

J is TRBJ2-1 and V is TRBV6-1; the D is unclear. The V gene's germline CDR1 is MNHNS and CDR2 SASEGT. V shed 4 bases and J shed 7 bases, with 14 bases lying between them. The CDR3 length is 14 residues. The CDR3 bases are TGTGCCAGCAGTGGAGCGAATTATCGGAATGAGCAGTTCTTC. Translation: CASSGANYRNEQFF.

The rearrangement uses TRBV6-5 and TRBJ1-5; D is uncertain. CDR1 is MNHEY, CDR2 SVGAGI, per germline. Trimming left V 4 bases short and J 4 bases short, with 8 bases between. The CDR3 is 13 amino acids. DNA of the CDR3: TGTGCCAGCAGTTCCGCTTTTAATCAGCCCCAGCATTTT. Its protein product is CASSSAFNQPQHF.

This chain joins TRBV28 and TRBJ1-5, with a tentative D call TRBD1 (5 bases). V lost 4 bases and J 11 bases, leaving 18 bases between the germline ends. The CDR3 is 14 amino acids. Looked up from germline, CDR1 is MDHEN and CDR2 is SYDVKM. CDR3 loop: CASSYLSGGTAQHF. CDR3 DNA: TGTGCCAGCAGTTATTTATCGGGGGGGACGGCCCAGCATTTT.

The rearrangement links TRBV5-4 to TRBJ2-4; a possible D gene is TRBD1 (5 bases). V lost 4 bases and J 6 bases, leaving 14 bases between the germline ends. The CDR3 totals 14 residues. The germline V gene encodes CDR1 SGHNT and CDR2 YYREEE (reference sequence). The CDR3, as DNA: TGTGCCAGCAGCGACGCAGGGTCGGGAAACATTCAGTACTTC. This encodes CASSDAGSGNIQYF.

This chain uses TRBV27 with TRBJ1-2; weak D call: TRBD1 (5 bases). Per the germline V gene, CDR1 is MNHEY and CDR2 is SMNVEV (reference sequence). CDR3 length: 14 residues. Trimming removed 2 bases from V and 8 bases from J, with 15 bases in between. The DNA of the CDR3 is TGTGCCAGCAGTTTAAGGAGAGGGGAGGGCGGCTACACCTTC. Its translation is CASSLRRGEGGYTF.

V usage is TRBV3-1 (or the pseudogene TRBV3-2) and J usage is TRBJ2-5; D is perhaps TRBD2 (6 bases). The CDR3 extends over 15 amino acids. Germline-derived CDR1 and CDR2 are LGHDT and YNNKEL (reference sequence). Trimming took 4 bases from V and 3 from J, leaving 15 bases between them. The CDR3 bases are TGTGCCAGCAGCCCCCGCGGGGTGGGAAAAGAGACCCAGTACTTC. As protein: CASSPRGVGKETQYF.

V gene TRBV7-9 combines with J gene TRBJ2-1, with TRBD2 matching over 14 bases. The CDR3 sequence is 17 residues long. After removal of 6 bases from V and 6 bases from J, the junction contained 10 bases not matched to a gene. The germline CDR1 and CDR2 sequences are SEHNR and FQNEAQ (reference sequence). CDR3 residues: CASSPPLTSGRGNEQFF. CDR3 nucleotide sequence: TGTGCCAGCAGTCCACCTCTGACTAGCGGGAGGGGCAATGAGCAGTTCTTC.

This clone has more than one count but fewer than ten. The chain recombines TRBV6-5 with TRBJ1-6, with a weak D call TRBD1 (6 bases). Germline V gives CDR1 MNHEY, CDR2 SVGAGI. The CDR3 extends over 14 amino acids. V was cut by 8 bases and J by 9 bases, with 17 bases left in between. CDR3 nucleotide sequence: TGTGCCAGCGGATATACAGGGTTAGCTTCACCCCTCCACTTT. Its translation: CASGYTGLASPLHF.

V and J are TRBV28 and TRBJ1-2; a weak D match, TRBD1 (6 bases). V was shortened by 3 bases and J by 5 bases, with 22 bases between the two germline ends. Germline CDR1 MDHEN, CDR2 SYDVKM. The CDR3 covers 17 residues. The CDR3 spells CASSLWQGPPSGYGYTF. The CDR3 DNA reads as TGTGCCAGCAGTTTGTGGCAGGGGCCACCGTCAGGGTATGGCTACACCTTC.

CDR3 bases: TGCGCCAGCAGCCAAGATCTGGGGACTAGCGGTTACAATGAGCAGTTCTTC. Translating gives CASSQDLGTSGYNEQFF. The chain recombines TRBV4-3 with TRBJ2-1; 11 bases align to TRBD2. V was pared by 0 bases and J by 4 bases, with 5 bases of the junction left unmatched. CDR3 length: 17 residues. The germline CDR1 and CDR2 sequences are LGHNA and YSLEER.

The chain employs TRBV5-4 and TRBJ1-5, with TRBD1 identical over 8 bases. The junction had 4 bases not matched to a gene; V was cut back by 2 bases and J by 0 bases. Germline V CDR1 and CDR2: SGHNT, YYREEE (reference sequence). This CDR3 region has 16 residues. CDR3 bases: TGTGCCAGCAGCTTTCAGGGGGCGCTTAGCAATCAGCCCCAGCATTTT. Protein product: CASSFQGALSNQPQHF.

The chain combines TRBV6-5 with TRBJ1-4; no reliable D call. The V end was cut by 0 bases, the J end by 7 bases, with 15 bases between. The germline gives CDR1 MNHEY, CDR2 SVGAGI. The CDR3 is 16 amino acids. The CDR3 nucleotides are TGTGCCAGCAGTTACTCGATACCCGCGTATAGTGAAAAACTGTTTTTT. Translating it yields CASSYSIPAYSEKLFF.

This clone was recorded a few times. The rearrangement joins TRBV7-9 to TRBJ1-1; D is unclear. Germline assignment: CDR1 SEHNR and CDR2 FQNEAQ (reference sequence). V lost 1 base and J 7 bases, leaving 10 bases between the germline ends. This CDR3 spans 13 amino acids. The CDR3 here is CASSLDGLGEAFF. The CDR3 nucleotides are TGTGCCAGCAGCTTAGATGGTCTTGGTGAAGCTTTCTTT.